These T cell receptor beta chains were read from a single sample in a study of blood T cells in healthy people across ages. TCRdb used MiXCR to reprocess the 5' RACE reads, holding one entry per CDR3 protein. The top ten clones hold 9.4% of a sample with 760,000 or so distinct CDR3 sequences, 25% of them seen once. The same data also went into a second study, on T cells of mothers and their children.

The specimen was blood. The source is a boy younger than 18 in good health. Each CDR3 is given with its conserved first and last residue. A D gene is named only where the DNA matches it firmly. Only part of the rows carry a size: once, few, many, or a class if the clone is expanded.

d_call	clone_size	j_call	v_call	cdr3_aa	cdr3_nt
.	.	TRBJ1-1	TRBV7-2	CASSLAPGIQNTEAFF	TGTGCCAGCAGCTTAGCCCCCGGGATTCAGAACACTGAAGCTTTCTTT
.	.	TRBJ2-3	TRBV27	CASSTNWLTSTDTQYF	TGTGCCAGCAGTACTAACTGGCTGACGAGCACAGATACGCAGTATTTT
.	.	TRBJ1-1	TRBV24-1	CATSDLNEAFF	TGTGCCACCAGTGATTTGAATGAAGCTTTCTTT
.	few	TRBJ2-1	TRBV7-3	CASSLAGAGDEQFF	TGTGCCAGCAGCTTAGCGGGGGCTGGGGATGAGCAGTTCTTC
TRBD2	.	TRBJ2-1	TRBV9	CASSVADGEGRYNEQFF	TGTGCCAGCAGCGTAGCTGATGGGGAGGGCCGGTACAATGAGCAGTTCTTC
TRBD1	many	TRBJ2-7	TRBV6-2/TRBV6-3	CASSNRDRGPYEQYF	TGTGCCAGCAGTAACCGGGACAGGGGACCCTACGAGCAGTACTTC
.	few	TRBJ1-2	TRBV12-3/TRBV12-4	CASSFRFGYTF	TGTGCCAGCAGTTTTAGGTTTGGCTACACCTTC
TRBD1	few	TRBJ2-7	TRBV20-1	CSASGQGPYEQYF	TGCAGTGCTAGCGGACAGGGCCCCTACGAGCAGTACTTC
.	.	TRBJ2-7	TRBV12-3/TRBV12-4	CASSLGTSEQYF	TGTGCCAGCAGTTTAGGGACTTCCGAGCAGTACTTC
TRBD2	few	TRBJ2-7	TRBV29-1	CSVEAGAISGGYEQYF	TGCAGCGTTGAGGCGGGAGCGATCTCCGGGGGGTACGAGCAGTACTTC
.	.	TRBJ1-2	TRBV12-3/TRBV12-4	CASSLGDLNYGYTF	TGTGCCAGCAGTTTAGGGGATTTGAACTATGGCTACACCTTC
.	few	TRBJ2-7	TRBV4-1	CASSQAPGSGYEQYF	TGCGCCAGCAGCCAAGCCCCCGGGTCGGGGTACGAGCAGTACTTC
.	.	TRBJ1-2	TRBV7-7	CASSSIAPIRRGPKSGYTF	TGTGCCAGCAGCTCTATCGCCCCGATAAGACGGGGCCCCAAGAGTGGCTACACCTTC
TRBD2	few	TRBJ2-7	TRBV3-1	CASSQDPAGLSIRNEQYF	TGTGCCAGCAGCCAAGATCCAGCGGGGCTATCCATCAGAAACGAGCAGTACTTC
.	few	TRBJ1-5	TRBV6-2/TRBV6-3	CASSYWAGSNQPQHF	TGTGCCAGCAGTTATTGGGCTGGTAGCAATCAGCCCCAGCATTTT
.	.	TRBJ2-1	TRBV20-1	CSASGEIYNEQFF	TGCAGTGCTAGCGGGGAAATATACAATGAGCAGTTCTTC